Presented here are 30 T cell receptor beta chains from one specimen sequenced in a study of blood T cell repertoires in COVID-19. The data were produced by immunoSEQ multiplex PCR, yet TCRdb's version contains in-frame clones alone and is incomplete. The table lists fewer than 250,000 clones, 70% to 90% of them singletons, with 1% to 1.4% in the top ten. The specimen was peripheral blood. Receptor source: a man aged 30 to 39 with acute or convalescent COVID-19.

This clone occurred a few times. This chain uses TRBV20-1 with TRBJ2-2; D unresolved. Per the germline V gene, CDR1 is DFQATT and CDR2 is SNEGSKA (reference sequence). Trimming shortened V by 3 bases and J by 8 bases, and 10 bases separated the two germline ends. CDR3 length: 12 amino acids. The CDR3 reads CSASKLTGELFF. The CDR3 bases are TGCAGTGCTAGTAAACTTACGGGGGAGCTGTTTTTT.

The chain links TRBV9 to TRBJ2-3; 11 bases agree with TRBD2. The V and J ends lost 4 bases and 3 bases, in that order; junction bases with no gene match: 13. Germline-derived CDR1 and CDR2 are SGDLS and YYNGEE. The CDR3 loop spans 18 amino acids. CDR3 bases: TGTGCCAGCAGCTCACGGCGGGGTAGCGGGGGGGTGACAGATACGCAGTATTTT. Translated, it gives CASSSRRGSGGVTDTQYF.

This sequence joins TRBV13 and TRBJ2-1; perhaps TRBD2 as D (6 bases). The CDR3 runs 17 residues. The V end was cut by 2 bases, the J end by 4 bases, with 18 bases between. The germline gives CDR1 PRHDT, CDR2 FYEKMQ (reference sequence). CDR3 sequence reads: CASSLRVWRDVYNEQFF. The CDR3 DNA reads TGTGCCAGCAGCTTAAGGGTCTGGCGGGATGTTTACAATGAGCAGTTCTTC.

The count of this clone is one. The CDR3 sequence is CASSPSGTGSYEQYF. Written as DNA, the CDR3 is TGTGCCAGCTCACCCTCCGGGACAGGGAGCTACGAGCAGTACTTC. The chain joins TRBV18 to TRBJ2-7; 9 bases fit TRBD1. CDR3 length: 15 amino acids. Germline assignment: CDR1 KGHSH and CDR2 LQKENI. J was trimmed by 3 bases and V by 3 bases; bases with no gene match: 6.

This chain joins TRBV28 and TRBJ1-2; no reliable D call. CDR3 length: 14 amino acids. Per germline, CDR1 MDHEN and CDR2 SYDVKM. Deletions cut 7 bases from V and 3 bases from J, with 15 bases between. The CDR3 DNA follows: TGTGCCAGCAAAATAGCCGGAAAAGACTATGGCTACACCTTC. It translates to CASKIAGKDYGYTF.

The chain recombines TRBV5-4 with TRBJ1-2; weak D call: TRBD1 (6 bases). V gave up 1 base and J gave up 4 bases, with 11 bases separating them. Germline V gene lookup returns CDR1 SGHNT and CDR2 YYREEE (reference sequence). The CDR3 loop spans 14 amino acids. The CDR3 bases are TGTGCCAGCAGCTTGCCACTGACAGGCTATGGCTACACCTTC. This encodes CASSLPLTGYGYTF.

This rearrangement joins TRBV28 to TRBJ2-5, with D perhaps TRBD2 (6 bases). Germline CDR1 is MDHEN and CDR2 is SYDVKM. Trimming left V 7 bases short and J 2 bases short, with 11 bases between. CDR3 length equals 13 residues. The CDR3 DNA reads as TGTGCCAGCACCCTGGCGGGACAAGAGACCCAGTACTTC. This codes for CASTLAGQETQYF.

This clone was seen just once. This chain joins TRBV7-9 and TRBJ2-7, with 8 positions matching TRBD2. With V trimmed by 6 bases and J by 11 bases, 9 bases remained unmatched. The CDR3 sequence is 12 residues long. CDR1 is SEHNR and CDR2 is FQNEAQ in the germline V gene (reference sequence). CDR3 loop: CASRRSGTREYF. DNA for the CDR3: TGTGCCAGCAGGCGCTCCGGGACTAGGGAGTACTTC.

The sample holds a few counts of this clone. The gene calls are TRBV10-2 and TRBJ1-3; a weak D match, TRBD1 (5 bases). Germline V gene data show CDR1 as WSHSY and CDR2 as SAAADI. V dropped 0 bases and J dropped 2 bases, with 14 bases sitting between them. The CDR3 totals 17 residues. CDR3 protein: CASSESGRGETGNTIYF. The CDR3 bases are TGCGCCAGCAGTGAGTCAGGGAGGGGCGAAACTGGAAACACCATATATTTT.

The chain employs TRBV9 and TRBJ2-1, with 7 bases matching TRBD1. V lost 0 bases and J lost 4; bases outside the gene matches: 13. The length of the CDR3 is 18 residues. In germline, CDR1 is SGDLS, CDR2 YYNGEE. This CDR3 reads CASSVEFLGDRAYNEQFF. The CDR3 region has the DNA TGTGCCAGCAGCGTAGAATTTTTAGGGGACAGAGCTTACAATGAGCAGTTCTTC.

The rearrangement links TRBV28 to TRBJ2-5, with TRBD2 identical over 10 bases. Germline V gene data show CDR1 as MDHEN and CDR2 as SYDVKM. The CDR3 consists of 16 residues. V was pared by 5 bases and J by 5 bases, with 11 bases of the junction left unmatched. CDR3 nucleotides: TGTGCCAGCAGTCCCCAACTAGCGGGATGGGGGGAGACCCAGTACTTC. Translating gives CASSPQLAGWGETQYF.

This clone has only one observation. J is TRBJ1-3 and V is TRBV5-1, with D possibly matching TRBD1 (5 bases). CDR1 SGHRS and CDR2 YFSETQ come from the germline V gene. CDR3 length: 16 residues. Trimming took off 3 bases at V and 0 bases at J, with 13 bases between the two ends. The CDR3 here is CASSWDPGSSGNTIYF. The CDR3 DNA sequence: TGCGCCAGCAGCTGGGACCCCGGGAGCTCTGGAAACACCATATATTTT.

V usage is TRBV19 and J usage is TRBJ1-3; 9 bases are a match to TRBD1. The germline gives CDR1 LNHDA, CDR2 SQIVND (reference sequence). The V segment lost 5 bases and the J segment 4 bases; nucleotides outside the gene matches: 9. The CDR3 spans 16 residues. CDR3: CASSPIGTGRGNTIYF. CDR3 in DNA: TGTGCCAGTAGTCCCATTGGGACAGGGAGAGGAAACACCATATATTTT.

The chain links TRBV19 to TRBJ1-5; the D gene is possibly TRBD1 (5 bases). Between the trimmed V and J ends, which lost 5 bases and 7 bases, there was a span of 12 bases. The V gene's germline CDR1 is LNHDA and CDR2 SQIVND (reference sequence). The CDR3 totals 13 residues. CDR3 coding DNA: TGTGCCAGTAGTCCCCGGGAGGGGCAGCCCCAGCATTTT. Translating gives CASSPREGQPQHF.

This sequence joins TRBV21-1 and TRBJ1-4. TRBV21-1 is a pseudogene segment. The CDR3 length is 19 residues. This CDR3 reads CASSKRRGGEQRTNEKLFF. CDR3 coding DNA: TGTGCCAGCAGCAAACGAAGAGGTGGGGAACAGCGGACTAATGAAAAACTGTTTTTT.

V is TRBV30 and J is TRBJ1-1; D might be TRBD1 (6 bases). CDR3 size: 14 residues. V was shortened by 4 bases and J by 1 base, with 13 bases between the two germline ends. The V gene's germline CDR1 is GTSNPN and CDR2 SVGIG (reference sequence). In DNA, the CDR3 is TGTGCCTGGAAAAGGGGGAAAGCGAACACTGAAGCTTTCTTT. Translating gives CAWKRGKANTEAFF.

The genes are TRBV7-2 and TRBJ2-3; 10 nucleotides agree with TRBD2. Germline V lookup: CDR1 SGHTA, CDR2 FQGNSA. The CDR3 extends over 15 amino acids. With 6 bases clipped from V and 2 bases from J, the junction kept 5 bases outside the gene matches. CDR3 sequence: CASRPGLADTDTQYF. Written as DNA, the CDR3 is TGTGCCAGCAGACCCGGACTAGCGGACACAGATACGCAGTATTTT. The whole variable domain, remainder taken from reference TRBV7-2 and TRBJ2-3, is GAGVSQSPSNKVTEKGKDVELRCDPISGHTALYWYRQSLGQGLEFLIYFQGNSAPDKSGLPSDRFSAERTGGSVSTLTIQRTQQEDSAVYLCASRPGLADTDTQYFGPGTRLTVL.

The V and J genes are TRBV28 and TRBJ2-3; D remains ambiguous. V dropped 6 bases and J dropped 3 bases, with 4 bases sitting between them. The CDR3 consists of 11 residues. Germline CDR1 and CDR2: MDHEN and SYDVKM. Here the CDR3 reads CASRYTDTQYF. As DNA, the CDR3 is TGTGCCAGCAGGTATACAGATACGCAGTATTTT.

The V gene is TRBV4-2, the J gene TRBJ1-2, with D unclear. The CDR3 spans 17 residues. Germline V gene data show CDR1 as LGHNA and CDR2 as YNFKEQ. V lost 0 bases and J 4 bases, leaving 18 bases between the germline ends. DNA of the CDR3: TGTGCCAGCAGCCAAGATGGGAGAGGCGGTTCGGGCTATGGCTACACCTTC. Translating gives CASSQDGRGGSGYGYTF.

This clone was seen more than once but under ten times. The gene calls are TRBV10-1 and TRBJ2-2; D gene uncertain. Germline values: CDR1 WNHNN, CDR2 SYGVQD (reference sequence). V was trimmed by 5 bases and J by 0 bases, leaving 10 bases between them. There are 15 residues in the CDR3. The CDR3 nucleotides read TGCGCCAGCAGTAGACACCGCGCGAACACCGGGGAGCTGTTTTTT. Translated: CASSRHRANTGELFF.

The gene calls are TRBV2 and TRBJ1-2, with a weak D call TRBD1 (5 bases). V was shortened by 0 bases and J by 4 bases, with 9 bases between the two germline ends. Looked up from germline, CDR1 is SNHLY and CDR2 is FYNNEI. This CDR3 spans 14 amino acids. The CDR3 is CASSEARGGYGYTF. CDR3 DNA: TGTGCCAGCAGTGAAGCGCGGGGGGGCTATGGCTACACCTTC. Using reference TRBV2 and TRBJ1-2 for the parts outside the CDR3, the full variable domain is EPEVTQTPSHQVTQMGQEVILRCVPISNHLYFYWYRQILGQKVEFLVSFYNNEISEKSEIFDDQFSVERPDGSNFTLKIRSTKLEDSAMYFCASSEARGGYGYTFGSGTRLTVV.

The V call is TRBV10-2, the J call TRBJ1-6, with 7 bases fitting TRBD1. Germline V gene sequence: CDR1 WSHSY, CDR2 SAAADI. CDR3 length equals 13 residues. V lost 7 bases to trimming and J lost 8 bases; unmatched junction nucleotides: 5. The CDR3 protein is CASKRGLDSPLHF. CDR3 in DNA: TGCGCCAGCAAGAGGGGGCTGGATTCACCCCTCCACTTT.

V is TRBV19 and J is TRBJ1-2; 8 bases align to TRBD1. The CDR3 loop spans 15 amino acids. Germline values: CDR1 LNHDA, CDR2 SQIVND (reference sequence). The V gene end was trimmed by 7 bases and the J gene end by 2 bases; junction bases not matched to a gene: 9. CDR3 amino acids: CASTTGQVLNYGYTF. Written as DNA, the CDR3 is TGTGCCAGTACCACGGGACAGGTCCTAAACTATGGCTACACCTTC.

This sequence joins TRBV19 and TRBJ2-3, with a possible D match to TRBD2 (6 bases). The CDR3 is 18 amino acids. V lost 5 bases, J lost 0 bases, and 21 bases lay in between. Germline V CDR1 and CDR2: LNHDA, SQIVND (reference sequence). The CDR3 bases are TGTGCCAGTAGTGGGGGGATTCAGCGAGCTTTTAGCACAGATACGCAGTATTTT. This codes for CASSGGIQRAFSTDTQYF.

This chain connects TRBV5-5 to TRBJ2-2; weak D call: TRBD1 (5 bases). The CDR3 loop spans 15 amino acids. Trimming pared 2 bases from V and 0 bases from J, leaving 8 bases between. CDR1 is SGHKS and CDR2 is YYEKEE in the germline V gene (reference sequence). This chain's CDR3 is CASSFSRANTGELFF. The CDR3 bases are TGTGCCAGCAGCTTTTCCAGGGCGAACACCGGGGAGCTGTTTTTT.

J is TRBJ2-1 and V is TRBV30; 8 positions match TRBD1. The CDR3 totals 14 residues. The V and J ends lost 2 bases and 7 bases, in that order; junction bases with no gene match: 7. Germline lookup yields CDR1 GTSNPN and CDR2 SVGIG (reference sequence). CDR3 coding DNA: TGTGCCTGGAGTCACCGAGGACAGGGAAATGAGCAGTTCTTC. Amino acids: CAWSHRGQGNEQFF.

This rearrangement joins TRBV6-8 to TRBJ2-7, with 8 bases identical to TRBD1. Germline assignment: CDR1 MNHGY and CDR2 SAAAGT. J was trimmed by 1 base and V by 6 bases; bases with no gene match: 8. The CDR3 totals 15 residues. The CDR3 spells CASRHPGQESYEQYF. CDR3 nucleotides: TGTGCCAGCAGACACCCGGGACAGGAGTCCTACGAGCAGTACTTC.

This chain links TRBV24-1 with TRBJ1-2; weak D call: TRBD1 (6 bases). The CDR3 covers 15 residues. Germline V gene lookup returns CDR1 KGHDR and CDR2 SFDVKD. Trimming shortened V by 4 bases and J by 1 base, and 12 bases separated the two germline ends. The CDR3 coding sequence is TGTGCCACCAGTGACTCAGGGGTCCTTAACTATGGCTACACCTTC. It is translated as CATSDSGVLNYGYTF.

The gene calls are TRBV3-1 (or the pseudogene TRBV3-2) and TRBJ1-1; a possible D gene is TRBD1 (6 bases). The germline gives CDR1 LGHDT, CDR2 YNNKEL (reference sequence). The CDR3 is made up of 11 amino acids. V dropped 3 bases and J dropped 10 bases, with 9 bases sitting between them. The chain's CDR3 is CASSHQGRAFF. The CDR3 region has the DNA TGTGCCAGCAGCCATCAGGGGAGAGCTTTCTTT.

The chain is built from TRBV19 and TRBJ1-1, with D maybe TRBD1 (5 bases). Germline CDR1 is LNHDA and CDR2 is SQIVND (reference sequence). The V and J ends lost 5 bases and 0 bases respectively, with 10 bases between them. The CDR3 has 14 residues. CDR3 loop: CASSLDRLNTEAFF. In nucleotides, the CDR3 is TGTGCCAGTAGTCTTGACAGACTGAACACTGAAGCTTTCTTT.